This T cell receptor beta chain was sequenced in a study of blood T cells in healthy people across ages. Study results and limitations: Unsorted PBMCs blocked a conclusive comparison of naive and antigen-experienced cells. The study found TCR beta diversity correlated strongly with naive T cell percentage.

Then a second PCR, running about 6 to 11 cycles, was carried out with a sample-barcoded 5' primer and a J-beta primer mix. Each CDR3 protein gets one entry after TCRdb re-called the 5' RACE reads with MiXCR. The table includes under 2 million distinct CDR3 sequences, around 36% detected once. This clonotype was counted a few times. Its specificity is not known. The CDR3 spans 15 residues. Germline V lookup: CDR1 SEHNR, CDR2 FQNEAQ (reference sequence). J was trimmed by 2 bases and V by 7 bases; bases with no gene match: 7. V is TRBV7-9 and J is TRBJ2-1; 8 positions match TRBD2. The sequenced sample was blood. The source is a woman aged 25 to 45 in good health. CDR3 in DNA: TGTGCCAGCATACCGAGCGGGAGCGCCTACAATGAGCAGTTCTTC. Protein: CASIPSGSAYNEQFF.